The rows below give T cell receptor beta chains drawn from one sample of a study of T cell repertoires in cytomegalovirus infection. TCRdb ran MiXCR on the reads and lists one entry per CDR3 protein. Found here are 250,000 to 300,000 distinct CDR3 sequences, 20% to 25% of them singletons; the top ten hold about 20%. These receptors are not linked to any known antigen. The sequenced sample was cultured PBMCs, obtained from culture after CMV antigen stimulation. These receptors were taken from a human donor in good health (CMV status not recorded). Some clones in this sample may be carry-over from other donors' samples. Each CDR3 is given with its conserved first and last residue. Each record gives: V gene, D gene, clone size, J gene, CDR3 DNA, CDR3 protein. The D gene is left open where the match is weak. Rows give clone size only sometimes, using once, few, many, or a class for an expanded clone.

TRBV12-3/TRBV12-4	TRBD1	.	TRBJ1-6	TGTGCCAGCAGTACCGCGAGAGGGACAGGGGGCAATTCACCCCTCCACTTT	CASSTARGTGGNSPLHF
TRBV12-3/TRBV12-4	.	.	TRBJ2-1	TGTGCCAGCCTGACTTGGTCGTCCTCTAGCGACTCCTACAATGAGCAGTTCTTC	CASLTWSSSSDSYNEQFF
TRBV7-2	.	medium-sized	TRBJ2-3	TGTGCCAGCAGCTTAACTGGCCTCACAGATACGCAGTATTTT	CASSLTGLTDTQYF
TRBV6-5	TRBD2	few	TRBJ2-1	TGTGCCAGCAGTTACCTGACTAGCGGGAGTAAGCAGTTCTTC	CASSYLTSGSKQFF
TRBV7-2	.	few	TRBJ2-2	TGTGCCAGCAGCCCCTCTATTCTGCGGAGTCCATCGAACACCGGGGAGCTGTTTTTT	CASSPSILRSPSNTGELFF
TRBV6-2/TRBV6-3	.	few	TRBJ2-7	TGTGCCAGCAGTTATGGGCAGATCACCTACGAGCAGTACTTC	CASSYGQITYEQYF
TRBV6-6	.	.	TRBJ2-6	TGTGCCAGCAGGGGGGCAGAGTCTGGGGCCAACGTCCTGACTTTC	CASRGAESGANVLTF
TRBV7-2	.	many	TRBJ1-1	TGTGCCAGCAGCCCGACTAGGGACACTGAAGCTTTCTTT	CASSPTRDTEAFF
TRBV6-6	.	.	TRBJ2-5	TGTGCCAGCAGCCCACAGGGACGGGGGTCCCAGTACTTC	CASSPQGRGSQYF
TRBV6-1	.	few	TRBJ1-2	TGTGCCAGCAGTGTGGGGTTCGTGGACTATGGCTACACCTTC	CASSVGFVDYGYTF
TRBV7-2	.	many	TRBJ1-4	TGTGCCAGCAGCCCAGGGCCGTTACCGAATGAAAAACTGTTTTTT	CASSPGPLPNEKLFF
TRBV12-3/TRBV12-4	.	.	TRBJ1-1	TGTGCCAGCAGCTATACGGAGAACACTGAAGCTTTCTTT	CASSYTENTEAFF
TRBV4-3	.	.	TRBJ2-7	TGCGCCAGCAGCCAAGGCCGGGCCGGCGAGGACGAGCAGTACTTC	CASSQGRAGEDEQYF
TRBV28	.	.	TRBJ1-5	TGTGCCAGCAGTTTTTTTCTTCCCGGACCTTATAGCAATCAGCCCCAGCATTTT	CASSFFLPGPYSNQPQHF
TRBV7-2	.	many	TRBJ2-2	TGTGCCAGCAGCTTAACCCCCAGTAACGGGGAGCTGTTTTTT	CASSLTPSNGELFF
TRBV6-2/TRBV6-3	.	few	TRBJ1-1	TGTGCCAGCAGTTACGACGGTAACACTGAAGCTTTCTTT	CASSYDGNTEAFF
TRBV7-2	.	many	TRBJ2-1	TGTGCCAGCAGCTTAGCGGGGCGGGACTACAATGAGCAGTTCTTC	CASSLAGRDYNEQFF
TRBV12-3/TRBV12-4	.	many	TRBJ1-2	TGTGCCAGCAGTTTCCGAAGGTCAGATGGCTACACCTTC	CASSFRRSDGYTF
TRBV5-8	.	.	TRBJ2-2	TGTGCCAGCAGCCCCACAGGGTTCATCAACGGGGAGCTGTTTTTT	CASSPTGFINGELFF
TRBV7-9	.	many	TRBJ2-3	TGTGCCAGCAGCCTCTCCGGGCCTACGACAGATACGCAGTATTTT	CASSLSGPTTDTQYF
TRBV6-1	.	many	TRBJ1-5	TGTGCCAGCAGTGAGCGAGGTCGGGGCCGAAATAGCAATCAGCCCCAGCATTTT	CASSERGRGRNSNQPQHF
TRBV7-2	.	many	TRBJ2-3	TGTGCCAGCAGACCCAAGGCAGATACGCAGTATTTT	CASRPKADTQYF
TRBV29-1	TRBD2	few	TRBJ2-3	TGCAGCGGCGCAACTAGCGGCAGCACAGATACGCAGTATTTT	CSGATSGSTDTQYF
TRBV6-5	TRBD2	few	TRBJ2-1	TGTGCCAGCAGTTACACCGGGACTAGCGGGACCCAGCAGTTCTTC	CASSYTGTSGTQQFF
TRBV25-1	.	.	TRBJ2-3	TGTGCCAGCAGTGGAGGACTAAGCACAGATACGCAGTATTTT	CASSGGLSTDTQYF
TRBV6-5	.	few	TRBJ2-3	TGTGCCAGCAGTTACGGCTCGCCTCTATCCTATACGCAGTATTTT	CASSYGSPLSYTQYF
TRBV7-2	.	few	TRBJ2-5	TGTGCCAGCAGCTTAGTTGGTAGCCCCCCGGAGACCCAGTACTTC	CASSLVGSPPETQYF
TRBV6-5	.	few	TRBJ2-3	TGTGCCAGCAGTTATACGCGGCCTCCTATCCCAGATACGCAGTATTTT	CASSYTRPPIPDTQYF
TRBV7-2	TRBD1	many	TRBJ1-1	TGTGCCAGCAGCGTTGGACAGGGAGAGACCTTCATGAACACTGAAGCTTTCTTT	CASSVGQGETFMNTEAFF
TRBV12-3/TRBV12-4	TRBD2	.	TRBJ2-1	TGTGCCAGCAGAGTTACCAGCGGGAGTTTGGATGAGCAGTTCTTC	CASRVTSGSLDEQFF
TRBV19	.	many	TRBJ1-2	TGTGCCAGTAGTATAGCAACGGGAATAAACTATGGCTACACCTTC	CASSIATGINYGYTF
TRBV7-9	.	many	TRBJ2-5	TGTGCCAGCAGCTCGGGCAGGGAGCGCCAGTACTTC	CASSSGRERQYF
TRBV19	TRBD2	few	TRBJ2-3	TGTGCCAGTAGTATACGTGGCAGTGGGACTAGGAGGCCAGATACGCAGTATTTT	CASSIRGSGTRRPDTQYF
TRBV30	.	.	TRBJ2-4	TGTGCCTGCCAACCGACTTTGGGGCGTGGGGCCAAAAACATTCAGTACTTC	CACQPTLGRGAKNIQYF
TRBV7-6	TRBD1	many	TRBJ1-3	TGTGCCAGCAGCTTTGGGACAGGGCTCTCTGGAAACACCATATATTTT	CASSFGTGLSGNTIYF
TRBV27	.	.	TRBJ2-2	TGTGCCAGCAGTCGGGCCCACCTGGGGGAGCTGTTTTTT	CASSRAHLGELFF
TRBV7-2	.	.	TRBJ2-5	TGTGCCAGCAGCTTAATAGCAGATCGAGAGACCCAGTACTTC	CASSLIADRETQYF
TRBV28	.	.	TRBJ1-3	TGTGCCAGCATCACAGCGAGTCTCTCTGGAAACACCATATATTTT	CASITASLSGNTIYF
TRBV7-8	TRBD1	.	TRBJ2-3	TGTGCCAGCAGCCCAGACCGGGACAGTCGGGTTGAAGATACGCAGTATTTT	CASSPDRDSRVEDTQYF
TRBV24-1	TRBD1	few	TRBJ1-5	TGTGCCACCGACAGGGGAGCCCAGCCCCAGCATTTT	CATDRGAQPQHF
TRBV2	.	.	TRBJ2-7	TGTGCCAGCACCCCTGTGGGCGGCGACTACGAGCAGTACTTC	CASTPVGGDYEQYF
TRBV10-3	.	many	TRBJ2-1	TGTGCCATCAGTGAACCAGGGGAAATAAATGAGCAGTTCTTC	CAISEPGEINEQFF
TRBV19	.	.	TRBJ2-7	TGTGCCAGTAAACCCGGGACGGGCTCCTACGAGCAGTACTTC	CASKPGTGSYEQYF
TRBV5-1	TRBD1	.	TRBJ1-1	TGCGCCAGCAGCTTGAGGGGGCTTGAAGCTTTCTTT	CASSLRGLEAFF
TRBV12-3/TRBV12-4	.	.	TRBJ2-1	TGTGCCAGCAGTTTATCAGCCCTTGAGCAGTTCTTC	CASSLSALEQFF